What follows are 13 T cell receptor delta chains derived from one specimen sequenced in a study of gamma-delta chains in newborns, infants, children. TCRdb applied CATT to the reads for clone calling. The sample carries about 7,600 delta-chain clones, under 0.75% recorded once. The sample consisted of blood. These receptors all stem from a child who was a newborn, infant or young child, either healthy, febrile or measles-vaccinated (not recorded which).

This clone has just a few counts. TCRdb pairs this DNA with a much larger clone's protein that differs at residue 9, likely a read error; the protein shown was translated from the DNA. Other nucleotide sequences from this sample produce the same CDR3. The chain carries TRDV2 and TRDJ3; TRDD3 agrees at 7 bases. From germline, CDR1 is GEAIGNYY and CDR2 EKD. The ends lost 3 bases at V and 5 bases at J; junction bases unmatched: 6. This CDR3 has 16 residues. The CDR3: CACDQLGTRDTRQMFF. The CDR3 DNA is TGTGCCTGTGACCAACTGGGGACCCGGGACACCCGACAGATGTTTTTC.

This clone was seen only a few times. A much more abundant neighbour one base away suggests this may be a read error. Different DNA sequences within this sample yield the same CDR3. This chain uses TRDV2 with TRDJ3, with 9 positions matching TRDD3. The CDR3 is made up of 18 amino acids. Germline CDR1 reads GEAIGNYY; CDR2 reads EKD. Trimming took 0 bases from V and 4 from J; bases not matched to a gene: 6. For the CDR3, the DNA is TGTGCCTGTGACACCGTCCTTGGGGATACGTGGGACACCCGACAGATGTTTTTC. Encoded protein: CACDTVLGDTWDTRQMFF.

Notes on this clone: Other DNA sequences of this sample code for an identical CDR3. The CDR3 nucleotides read TGTGCCTGTGACACCGGGGGATACAAAGACTGGGACACCCGACAGATGTTTTTC. It is translated as CACDTGGYKDWDTRQMFF. The chain has TRDV2 and TRDJ3; 9 bases map to TRDD3. In germline, CDR1 is GEAIGNYY, CDR2 EKD. V dropped 0 bases and J dropped 3; count of bases not matched to a gene: 5. CDR3 size: 18 residues.

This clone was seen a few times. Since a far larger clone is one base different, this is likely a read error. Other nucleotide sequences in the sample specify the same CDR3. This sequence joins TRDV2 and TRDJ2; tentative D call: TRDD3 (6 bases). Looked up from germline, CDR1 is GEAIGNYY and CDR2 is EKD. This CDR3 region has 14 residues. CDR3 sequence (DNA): TGTGCCTGTGACGCCTTGGGGATCAGGGCACAGCTCTTCTTT. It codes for CACDALGIRAQLFF.

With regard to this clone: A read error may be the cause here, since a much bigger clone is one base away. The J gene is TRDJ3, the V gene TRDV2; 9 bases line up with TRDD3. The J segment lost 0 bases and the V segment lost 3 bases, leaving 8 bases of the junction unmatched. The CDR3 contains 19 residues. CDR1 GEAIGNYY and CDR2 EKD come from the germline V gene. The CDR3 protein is CACDHLLGEISWDTRQMFF. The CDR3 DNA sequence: TGTGCCTGTGACCATTTACTGGGGGAAATCTCCTGGGACACCCGACAGATGTTTTTC.

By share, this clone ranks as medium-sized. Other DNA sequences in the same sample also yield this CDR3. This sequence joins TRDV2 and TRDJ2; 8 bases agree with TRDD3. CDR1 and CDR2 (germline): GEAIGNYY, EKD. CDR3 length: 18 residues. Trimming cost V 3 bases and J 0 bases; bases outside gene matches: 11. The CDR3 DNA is TGTGCCTGTGACTCCTTGTACTGGGGGTCTTCTTTGACAGCACAACTCTTCTTT. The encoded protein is CACDSLYWGSSLTAQLFF.

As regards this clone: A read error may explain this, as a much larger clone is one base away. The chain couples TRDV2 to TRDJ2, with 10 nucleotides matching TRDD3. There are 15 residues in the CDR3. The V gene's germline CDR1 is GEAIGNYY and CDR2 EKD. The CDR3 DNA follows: TGTGCCTGTGACGTACTGGGGGATTTGACAGCACACCTCTTCTTT. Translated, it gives CACDVLGDLTAHLFF.

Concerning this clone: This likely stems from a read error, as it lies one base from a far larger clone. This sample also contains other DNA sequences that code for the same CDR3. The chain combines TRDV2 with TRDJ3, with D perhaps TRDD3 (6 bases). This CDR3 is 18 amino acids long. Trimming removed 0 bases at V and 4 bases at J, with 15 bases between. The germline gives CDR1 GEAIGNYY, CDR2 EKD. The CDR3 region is CACDTVGIVSWDTRQMFF. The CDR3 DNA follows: TGTGCCTGTGACACCGTGGGGATCGTGTCATGGGACACCCGACAGATGTTTTTC.

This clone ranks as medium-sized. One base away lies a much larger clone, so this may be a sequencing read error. The CDR3 spells CACDTGGALTAHLFF. CDR3 coding DNA: TGTGCCTGTGACACTGGGGGAGCTTTGACAGCACACCTCTTCTTT. The V gene is TRDV2, the J gene TRDJ2; 7 bases match TRDD3. Germline V gives CDR1 GEAIGNYY, CDR2 EKD. This CDR3 has 15 residues.

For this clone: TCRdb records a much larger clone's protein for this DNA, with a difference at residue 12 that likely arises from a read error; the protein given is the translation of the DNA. CDR3 region: CACDKVLGDTWGTRQMFF. Here the CDR3 DNA reads TGTGCCTGTGACAAAGTACTGGGGGATACCTGGGGCACCCGACAGATGTTTTTC. The chain employs TRDV2 and TRDJ3; 12 nucleotides line up with TRDD3. CDR1 GEAIGNYY and CDR2 EKD come from the germline V gene. The CDR3 sequence is 18 residues long.

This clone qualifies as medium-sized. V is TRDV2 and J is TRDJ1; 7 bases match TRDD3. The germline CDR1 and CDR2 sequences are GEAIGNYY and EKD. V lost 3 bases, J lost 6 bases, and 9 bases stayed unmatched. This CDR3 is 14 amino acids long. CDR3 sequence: CACDPINWGHKLIF. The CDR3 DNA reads TGTGCCTGTGACCCGATCAACTGGGGCCATAAACTCATCTTT.

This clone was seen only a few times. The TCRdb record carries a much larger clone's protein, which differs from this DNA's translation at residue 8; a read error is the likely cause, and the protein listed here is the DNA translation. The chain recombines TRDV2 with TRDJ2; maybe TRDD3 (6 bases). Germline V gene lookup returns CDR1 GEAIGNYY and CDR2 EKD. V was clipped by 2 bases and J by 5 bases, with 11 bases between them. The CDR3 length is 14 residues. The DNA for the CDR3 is TGTGCCTGTGACAGCTTGGGGGCTACAGCACAACTCTTCTTT. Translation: CACDSLGATAQLFF.

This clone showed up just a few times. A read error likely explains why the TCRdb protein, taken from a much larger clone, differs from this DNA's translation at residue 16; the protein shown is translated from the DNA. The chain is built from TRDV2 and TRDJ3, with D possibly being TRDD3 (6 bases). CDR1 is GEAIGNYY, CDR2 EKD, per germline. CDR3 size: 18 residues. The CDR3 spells CACDWGSYGSWDTRQVFF. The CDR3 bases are TGTGCCTGTGACTGGGGATCCTATGGCTCCTGGGACACCCGACAGGTGTTTTTC.